This T cell receptor (beta chain) was recovered during a study of cytomegalovirus exposure and HLA in healthy donors. General observations from the study: There were a few CMV-associated chains whose specificity for CMV antigens was confirmed in vitro.

A remark on this clone: Its antigen is currently unknown.

The PCR ran on 60 Vbeta and 13 Jbeta primers. Sequenced by immunoSEQ multiplex PCR; TCRdb stores in-frame clones only, minus some. Of about 200,000 clones listed, around 83% were seen once; the top ten hold 6.5%. The CDR3 loop spans 15 amino acids. Trimming cost V 4 bases and J 3 bases; bases outside gene matches: 2. Looked up from germline, CDR1 is KGHSH and CDR2 is LQKENI. Specimen: PBMCs. The chain couples TRBV18 to TRBJ1-5; TRBD1 aligns across 11 bases. This receptor was identified in a woman aged 50 to 60 in good health and CMV-seropositive. In DNA form, the CDR3 reads TGTGCCAGCTCACAGGGACAGGGGGACAATCAGCCCCAGCATTTT. It codes for CASSQGQGDNQPQHF. Full variable domain (outside the CDR3, taken from reference TRBV18 and TRBJ1-5): NAGVMQNPRHLVRRRGQEARLRCSPMKGHSHVYWYRQLPEEGLKFMVYLQKENIIDESGMPKERFSAEFPKEGPSILRIQQVVRGDSAAYFCASSQGQGDNQPQHFGDGTRLSIL.